This T cell receptor (beta chain) was found in a study of long-term antiretroviral therapy in people with HIV. Run at survey level, the immunoSEQ assay was version v3.0. The repertoire was sequenced with immunoSEQ multiplex PCR; TCRdb's copy has only in-frame clones and lacks some. In the table there are about 30,000 clones, 85% to 95% of which are singletons. Germline values: CDR1 KGHSH, CDR2 LQKENI. V was clipped by 5 bases and J by 1 base; unmatched bases: 3. The CDR3 runs to 14 residues. The sequences come from unsorted PBMCs, collected 5.3 years after starting antiretroviral therapy. The chain recombines TRBV18 with TRBJ1-2; 8 bases are a match to TRBD1. This clonotype was obtained from a man between 45 and 60 years old with HIV. The CDR3: CASSGDRSNYGYTF. CDR3 DNA sequence: TGTGCCAGCTCAGGGGACAGGAGTAACTATGGCTACACCTTC.